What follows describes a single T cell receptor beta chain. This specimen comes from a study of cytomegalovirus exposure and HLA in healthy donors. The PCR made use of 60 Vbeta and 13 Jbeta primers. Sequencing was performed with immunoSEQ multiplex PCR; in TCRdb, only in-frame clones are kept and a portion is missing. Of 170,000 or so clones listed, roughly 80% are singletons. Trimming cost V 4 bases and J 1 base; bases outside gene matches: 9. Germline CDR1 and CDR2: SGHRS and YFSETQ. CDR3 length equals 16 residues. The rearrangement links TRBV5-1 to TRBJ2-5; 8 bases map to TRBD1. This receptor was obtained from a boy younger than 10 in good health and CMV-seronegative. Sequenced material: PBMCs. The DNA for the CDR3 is TGCGCCAGCAGCCGTACAGGGGGAGACCTCCAAGAGACCCAGTACTTC. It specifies CASSRTGGDLQETQYF. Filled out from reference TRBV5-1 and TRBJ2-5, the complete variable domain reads KAGVTQTPRYLIKTRGQQVTLSCSPISGHRSVSWYQQTPGQGLQFLFEYFSETQRNKGNFPGRFSGRQFSNSRSEMNVSTLELGDSALYLCASSRTGGDLQETQYFGPGTRLLVL.